This T cell receptor beta chain is from a study of low-dose radiotherapy and immunotherapy resistance in tumors. Across the whole study: Oral administration of aspirin 300 mg daily occurred for four cycles, commencing at cycle 1 day 1.

This clonotype has at least ten counts. CDR1 and CDR2 (germline): SGHRS, YFSETQ. The CDR3 is made up of 16 amino acids. V gave up 0 bases and J gave up 1 base, with 8 bases separating them. Time point specified: after trial treatment. Treatment specified: LDRT plus nivolumab, ipilimumab, low-dose cyclophosphamide and aspirin (RACIN trial). First-strand cDNA used TRAV- and TRBV-specific primers, covering alpha and beta chains. With a V-primer adapter and a constant-region primer, TCRs were amplified for roughly 21 PCR cycles. TCRdb reprocessed the reads with MiXCR, giving one entry per CDR3 protein. This repertoire shows approximately 84,000 distinct CDR3 sequences, about 17% found once; its top ten account for over 1.2%.

Source: PBMCs, taken after low-dose radiotherapy plus immunotherapy. The TCR originated in a male donor with prostate cancer. The gene calls are TRBV5-1 and TRBJ2-6, with D tentatively TRBD2 (6 bases). The CDR3 loop reads CASSLVGTSGANVLTF. CDR3 in DNA: TGCGCCAGCAGCTTGGTTGGGACTTCTGGGGCCAACGTCCTGACTTTC.